Described below is a single T cell receptor (beta chain) sequence and its context. Its matching antigen is unknown. Because the CDR3 is missing its conserved closing phenylalanine or tryptophan, this is likely a read error. The record originates from a study of T cell repertoires in cytomegalovirus infection. The wider study: It was the public TCR beta signatures that indicated both CMV infection and matching HLA type. Findings of the study overall: Cumulative frequency of public TCR beta families picked out carriers of CMV plus the relevant HLA. The ex vivo response was dominated by HLA-C-restricted CMV-specific TCR beta clonotypes.

TCRdb re-analysed the reads in MiXCR, keeping a single row per CDR3 protein. The sample contains about 440,000 distinct CDR3 sequences, about a third of which appear only once. The V and J ends lost 4 bases and 16 bases respectively, with 14 bases between them. The V gene's germline CDR1 is SGHTA and CDR2 FQGNSA. CDR3 length: 12 residues. The sequence was collected from a human donor in good health (CMV status not recorded). Some clones in this sample may be carry-over from other donors' samples. The chain recombines TRBV7-2 with TRBJ2-6; D is uncertain. Source material: PBMCs. In DNA, the CDR3 is TGTGCCAGCAGCTCCCGGGTCTATCCTCTGACTTTA. Amino acid sequence: CASSSRVYPLTL.